This passage covers 13 T cell receptor beta chains from one sample sequenced in a study of T-cell memory formation after mild COVID-19 (dated by TCRdb to the early 2020s). The library was produced with 5' RACE. The sequencing machine was an Illumina NovaSeq 6000. Using fastp at Q25 and MiXCR, TCRdb reprocessed the public reads and kept productive beta chains. Each record represents a unique CDR3 protein, reported with the most common genes and DNA among its rows. The sample table lists some 57,000 distinct CDR3 sequences, 12% of them with a count of one. Approximately 26% of the sample belongs to the ten largest clones. The sample taken for sequencing was PBMCs or a T cell subset sorted from them (not recorded which). Receptor source: a man between 18 and 29 years old who had mild COVID-19 (a few samples of this study predate the infection). The sample titles of this study are shuffled in the database, so cell type and time point are left out; the donor was told from shared clones.

This clonotype came up a few times. This chain links TRBV2 with TRBJ2-5; 9 bases map to TRBD1. Germline CDR1 and CDR2: SNHLY and FYNNEI. There are 14 residues in the CDR3. V gave up 6 bases and J gave up 4 bases; unmatched junction bases: 6. The chain's CDR3 is CASSQTGGVETQYF. CDR3 bases: TGTGCCAGCAGCCAGACAGGGGGGGTAGAGACCCAGTACTTC.

The DNA of the CDR3 is TGCGCCAGCACCATGGTTGGCGGGGGGGCCGGGGAGACCCAGTACTTC. It encodes CASTMVGGGAGETQYF. The chain has TRBV5-1 and TRBJ2-5, with 9 bases identical to TRBD2. V shed 6 bases, J shed 5 bases, and the junction held 14 bases outside the gene matches. Germline CDR1 is SGHRS and CDR2 is YFSETQ. CDR3 length equals 16 residues.

This clonotype was found many times. The V and J genes are TRBV7-9 and TRBJ2-7; D ambiguous. Trimming pared 4 bases from V and 4 bases from J, leaving 8 bases between. The germline V gene encodes CDR1 SEHNR and CDR2 FQNEAQ (reference sequence). This CDR3 has 12 amino acids. The DNA of the CDR3 is TGTGCCAGCAGCTCATTATCATACGAGCAGTACTTC. The encoded protein is CASSSLSYEQYF.

By its share, this clonotype is medium-sized. The J gene is TRBJ2-5, the V gene TRBV9; D is ambiguous. The CDR3 runs to 14 residues. Germline V CDR1 and CDR2: SGDLS, YYNGEE. V lost 0 bases and J lost 2, with 8 bases in between. This CDR3 reads CASSVANSQETQYF. CDR3 DNA: TGTGCCAGCAGCGTAGCTAACAGTCAAGAGACCCAGTACTTC.

In this sample, this clonotype turned up a few times. This chain connects TRBV9 to TRBJ1-2; no clear D gene. V lost 4 bases, J lost 2 bases, and 9 bases lay in between. This CDR3 contains 13 residues. The germline CDR1 and CDR2 sequences are SGDLS and YYNGEE. This chain's CDR3 is CASSPSSNYGYTF. The DNA for the CDR3 is TGTGCCAGCAGCCCTAGCTCCAACTATGGCTACACCTTC.

The table lists this clonotype with a few counts. This chain uses TRBV5-5 with TRBJ2-7; TRBD1 is a possible D gene (5 bases). The CDR3 consists of 14 residues. CDR1 SGHKS and CDR2 YYEKEE come from the germline V gene (reference sequence). Trimming pared 0 bases from V and 2 bases from J, leaving 9 bases between. The CDR3 protein is CASSLVGRAYEQYV. The CDR3 region has the DNA TGTGCCAGCAGCTTGGTCGGCAGGGCCTACGAGCAGTACGTC.

This clonotype came up a few times. The chain carries TRBV29-1 and TRBJ1-5; D might be TRBD1 (6 bases). The ends were cut back, 4 bases at V and 3 bases at J, with 16 bases in the middle. CDR1 and CDR2 from the germline V gene are SQVTM and ANQGSEA. The CDR3 loop spans 15 amino acids. CDR3 protein: CSVVNQAGDNQPQHF. In nucleotides, the CDR3 is TGCAGCGTTGTAAATCAGGCAGGGGACAATCAGCCCCAGCATTTT.

The chain couples TRBV3-1 to TRBJ1-2; 10 positions match TRBD1. With V trimmed by 4 bases and J by 5 bases, 4 bases remained unmatched. The CDR3 has 14 amino acids. Looked up from germline, CDR1 is LGHDT and CDR2 is YNNKEL (reference sequence). The CDR3 DNA follows: TGTGCCAGCAGCCGGACAGGGGGAAGATATGGCTACACCTTC. It specifies CASSRTGGRYGYTF.

In its sample, this clonotype was seen once. The chain recombines TRBV2 with TRBJ1-1; D ambiguous. The germline V gene encodes CDR1 SNHLY and CDR2 FYNNEI. The CDR3 covers 11 residues. V dropped 6 bases and J dropped 2 bases, with 4 bases sitting between them. The CDR3 here is CASRDNTEAFF. As DNA, the CDR3 is TGTGCCAGCAGGGACAACACTGAAGCTTTCTTT.

The table lists this clonotype with many counts. The chain joins TRBV24-1 to TRBJ2-3; D might be TRBD1 or TRBD2, each matching 5 bases. The V gene lost 5 bases and the J gene lost 2 bases, with 10 bases spanning the gap. The CDR3 is 14 amino acids. Germline CDR1 reads KGHDR; CDR2 reads SFDVKD. CDR3 sequence: CATSGGEHTDTQYF. The CDR3 coding sequence is TGTGCCACCAGTGGAGGGGAGCACACAGATACGCAGTATTTT.

This chain connects TRBV4-1 to TRBJ1-5; a weak D match, TRBD1 (6 bases). The ends were cut back, 4 bases at V and 1 base at J, with 11 bases in the middle. Germline V gives CDR1 MGHRA, CDR2 YSYEKL. This CDR3 comprises 15 residues. The CDR3 here is CASSPRGVSNQPQHF. The CDR3 bases are TGCGCCAGCAGCCCCAGGGGTGTGAGCAATCAGCCCCAGCATTTT.

This clonotype was counted between two and nine times. The DNA for the CDR3 is TGCAGTGCCACAGGGGGGGGGCCATTAAGTGAGCAGTTCTTC. It translates to CSATGGGPLSEQFF. The chain uses TRBV20-1 and TRBJ2-1; D might be TRBD1 (8 bases). V shed 6 bases and J shed 9 bases, with 21 bases lying between them. CDR1 and CDR2 from the germline V gene are DFQATT and SNEGSKA (reference sequence). CDR3 length: 14 residues.

This clonotype turned up a few times. The chain couples TRBV20-1 to TRBJ1-2, with D possibly TRBD1 on 6 matching bases. Germline V CDR1 and CDR2: DFQATT, SNEGSKA (reference sequence). The CDR3 extends over 12 amino acids. Trimming left V 4 bases short and J 2 bases short, with 8 bases between. CDR3 region: CSAKGHNYGYTF. In DNA, the CDR3 is TGCAGTGCTAAGGGACACAACTATGGCTACACCTTC.